The entry that follows covers one T cell receptor (beta chain) sequence. These data belong to a study of blood T cell repertoires in COVID-19. Clones were sequenced by immunoSEQ multiplex PCR, and TCRdb holds only the in-frame ones, with some missing. The sample has a few hundred thousand clones, roughly 89% seen once. The CDR3 spans 13 residues. The V gene lost 1 base and the J gene lost 3 bases, with 7 bases spanning the gap. The germline gives CDR1 MGHRA, CDR2 YSYEKL. The clonotype originates from a woman in her 30s who had recovered from COVID-19. J is TRBJ2-7 and V is TRBV4-1; D is perhaps TRBD1 (6 bases). The sample taken for sequencing was PBMCs or T cells enriched from blood (not recorded which). CDR3 region: CASSQGDNYEQYF. CDR3 nucleotide sequence: TGCGCCAGCAGCCAAGGGGACAACTACGAGCAGTACTTC.